This TCR beta chain was profiled in a study of beta chain features in type 1 diabetes. The authors reverse transcribed all of the isolated RNA, so sequencing captured expressed TCRB transcripts. TCRdb keeps only in-frame clones here, not all; method: immunoSEQ multiplex PCR. The sample contains 200,000 to 300,000 clones, about 25% of which appear only once. Germline-derived CDR1 and CDR2 are SGHRS and YFSETQ. The CDR3 covers 13 residues. The V end was cut by 0 bases, the J end by 8 bases, with 9 bases between. This clone has just one count. The antigen is undetermined. CD4+ cells of the naive, central memory, regulatory and stem cell-like memory types were sorted via CD45RO/CCR7/CD25/CD127/CD95/CD27. Each of the sorted populations had a purity greater than 95%. General study points: High TCR expression in some cells could lead to their over-representation in cDNA sequencing. TCRB CDR3s from Type 1 diabetes patients were moderately but significantly shorter in all four CD4+ subsets.

The clonotype originates from a man under 40 in good health. The V and J genes are TRBV5-1 and TRBJ2-1, with a possible D match to TRBD2 (6 bases). The sequenced sample consisted of central memory CD4+ T cells from blood. CDR3 sequence reads: CASSLEAGYEQFF. CDR3 coding DNA: TGCGCCAGCAGCTTGGAAGCGGGCTATGAGCAGTTCTTC.